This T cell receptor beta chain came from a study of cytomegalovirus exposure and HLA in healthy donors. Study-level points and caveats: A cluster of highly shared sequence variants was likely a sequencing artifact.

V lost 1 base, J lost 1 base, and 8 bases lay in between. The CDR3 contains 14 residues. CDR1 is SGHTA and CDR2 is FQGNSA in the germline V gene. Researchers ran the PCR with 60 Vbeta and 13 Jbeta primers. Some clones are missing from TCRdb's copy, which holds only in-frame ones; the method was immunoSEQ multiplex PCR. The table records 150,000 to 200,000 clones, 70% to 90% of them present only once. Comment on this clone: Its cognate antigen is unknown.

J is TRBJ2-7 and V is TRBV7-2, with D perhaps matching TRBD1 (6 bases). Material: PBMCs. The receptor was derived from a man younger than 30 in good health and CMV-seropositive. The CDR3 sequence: CASSLEQGSYEQYF. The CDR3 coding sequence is TGTGCCAGCAGCTTAGAACAGGGTTCCTACGAGCAGTACTTC.